Listed here are 30 T cell receptor beta chains from one sample, sequenced in a study of a mutant IDH1 vaccine in newly diagnosed glioma. The repertoire was sequenced with immunoSEQ multiplex PCR; TCRdb's copy has only in-frame clones and lacks some. The sample holds about 36,000 clones, 60% to 80% seen once. Specified time point: baseline, week 1 (first vaccination visit). Treatment denoted: pre-vaccination baseline after standard-of-care therapy. Sequenced here: PBMCs, sampled from a glioma patient treated with radiotherapy, temozolomide or both. These TCRs come from a man aged 40-49 years with glioma. Some clones in this sample may be carry-over from other donors' samples.

The V gene is TRBV6-1, the J gene TRBJ1-4; a weak D match, TRBD1 (5 bases). V was pared by 11 bases and J by 8 bases, with 15 bases between. In germline, CDR1 is MNHNS, CDR2 SASEGT. This CDR3 comprises 12 residues. The CDR3 loop reads CAARDYNEKLFF. The CDR3 DNA sequence: TGTGCCGCCCGGGACTATAACGAAAAACTGTTTTTT.

This chain joins TRBV2 and TRBJ2-7, with D perhaps being TRBD1 or TRBD2 (6 bases each). Trimming pared 7 bases from V and 0 bases from J, leaving 16 bases between. The CDR3 consists of 15 residues. Germline V lookup: CDR1 SNHLY, CDR2 FYNNEI. CDR3 sequence reads: CASTKRGTPSYEQYF. CDR3 coding DNA: TGTGCCAGCACCAAAAGGGGGACTCCCTCCTACGAGCAGTACTTC.

The chain uses TRBV7-8 and TRBJ1-1; D might be TRBD1 (6 bases). The CDR3 length is 16 residues. Germline values: CDR1 SGHVS, CDR2 FQNEAQ. V dropped 2 bases and J dropped 1 base, with 14 bases sitting between them. The CDR3 region is CASSLLGGQKNTEAFF. DNA for the CDR3: TGTGCCAGCAGCTTACTAGGGGGGCAGAAGAACACTGAAGCTTTCTTT. The full variable domain, in which reference TRBV7-8 and TRBJ1-1 provide the parts outside the CDR3, is GAGVSQSPRYKVAKRGQDVALRCDPISGHVSLFWYQQALGQGPEFLTYFQNEAQLDKSGLPSDRFFAERPEGSVSTLKIQRTQQEDSAVYLCASSLLGGQKNTEAFFGQGTRLTVV.

The chain recombines TRBV2 with TRBJ1-5; D not certain. This CDR3 comprises 14 residues. V lost 0 bases, J lost 7 bases, and 10 bases lay in between. Germline V gene sequence: CDR1 SNHLY, CDR2 FYNNEI. CDR3 sequence reads: CASSEARGYQPQHF. CDR3 sequence (DNA): TGTGCCAGCAGTGAAGCGCGGGGATACCAGCCCCAGCATTTT.

The V gene is TRBV30, the J gene TRBJ2-1; TRBD2 agrees at 10 bases. Germline V gene sequence: CDR1 GTSNPN, CDR2 SVGIG (reference sequence). The CDR3 is 13 residues long. V lost 3 bases, J lost 9 bases, and 5 bases stayed unmatched. In DNA form, the CDR3 reads TGTGCCTGGAGAACAGCGGGGGGGGGTGAGCAGTTCTTC. As protein: CAWRTAGGGEQFF.

V and J are TRBV29-1 and TRBJ2-7, with D perhaps TRBD2 (5 bases). Germline CDR1 reads SQVTM; CDR2 reads ANQGSEA. V shed 4 bases and J shed 6 bases, with 10 bases lying between them. The CDR3 spans 11 residues. The chain's CDR3 is CSVVRAGEQYF. CDR3 nucleotide sequence: TGCAGCGTTGTGAGGGCTGGCGAGCAGTACTTC.

The table lists this clone with a count of one. The chain joins TRBV5-1 to TRBJ2-5; the match to TRBD2 covers 8 bases. Germline lookup yields CDR1 SGHRS and CDR2 YFSETQ. V dropped 1 base and J dropped 1; count of bases not matched to a gene: 6. This CDR3 is built from 16 residues. In DNA form, the CDR3 reads TGCGCCAGCAGCTTGTGGAGCGGGGGTGCCCAAGAGACCCAGTACTTC. Protein sequence: CASSLWSGGAQETQYF.

The gene calls are TRBV7-9 and TRBJ1-1; possible D gene TRBD1, 5 bases. The germline V gene encodes CDR1 SEHNR and CDR2 FQNEAQ (reference sequence). V was pared by 5 bases and J by 7 bases, with 14 bases between. This CDR3 is built from 13 residues. The CDR3 nucleotides read TGTGCCAGCAGCAGAGGACACGCTGATGAAGCTTTCTTT. Residues: CASSRGHADEAFF.

This chain uses TRBV5-5 with TRBJ1-1; 9 bases are shared with TRBD1. Germline-derived CDR1 and CDR2 are SGHKS and YYEKEE (reference sequence). J was trimmed by 11 bases and V by 4 bases; bases with no gene match: 9. CDR3 length equals 13 residues. The CDR3 DNA reads as TGTGCCAGCAGCCCCCCGGGACAGGGAGTCGCTTTCTTT. Translation: CASSPPGQGVAFF.

This chain uses TRBV7-9 with TRBJ1-3, with D maybe TRBD1 (6 bases). The CDR3 covers 16 residues. The V gene's germline CDR1 is SEHNR and CDR2 FQNEAQ (reference sequence). V was cut by 5 bases and J by 0 bases, with 14 bases left in between. The CDR3: CASSPGQSASGNTIYF. DNA of the CDR3: TGTGCCAGCAGCCCTGGACAGTCGGCCTCTGGAAACACCATATATTTT. Complete variable domain (other parts from reference TRBV7-9 and TRBJ1-3): DTGVSQNPRHKITKRGQNVTFRCDPISEHNRLYWYRQTLGQGPEFLTYFQNEAQLEKSRLLSDRFSAERPKGSFSTLEIQRTEQGDSAMYLCASSPGQSASGNTIYFGEGSWLTVV.

This clone is a singleton in its sample. The chain combines TRBV18 with TRBJ2-3; 7 bases align to TRBD1. The CDR3 consists of 17 residues. The V segment lost 2 bases and the J segment 6 bases; nucleotides outside the gene matches: 14. Per the germline V gene, CDR1 is KGHSH and CDR2 is LQKENI. The CDR3 nucleotides are TGTGCCAGCTCACCAGGAGTGACAGGGTTGGGCAGGGATACGCAGTATTTT. It specifies CASSPGVTGLGRDTQYF.

The chain recombines TRBV4-1 with TRBJ1-2; D may be TRBD1 (5 bases). Trimming removed 1 base at V and 2 bases at J, with 14 bases between. Per germline, CDR1 MGHRA and CDR2 YSYEKL. The CDR3 spans 16 residues. The CDR3 DNA sequence: TGCGCCAGCAGCCAAGGACCCGGGGCCTTCAACTATGGCTACACCTTC. Encoded protein: CASSQGPGAFNYGYTF.

This clone was observed once. The CDR3 loop is CASRGTGAGQPQHF. CDR3 nucleotides: TGTGCCAGCAGAGGGACAGGGGCTGGCCAGCCCCAGCATTTT. V usage is TRBV2 and J usage is TRBJ1-5; 10 nucleotides agree with TRBD1. The CDR3 is 14 amino acids. J was trimmed by 7 bases and V by 6 bases; bases with no gene match: 6. Germline V lookup: CDR1 SNHLY, CDR2 FYNNEI.

This clone was recorded only once. The J gene is TRBJ1-2, the V gene TRBV7-8; 8 bases are shared with TRBD1. Germline V CDR1 and CDR2: SGHVS, FQNEAQ. The CDR3 is 13 residues long. The V and J ends lost 4 bases and 8 bases, in that order; junction bases with no gene match: 6. The CDR3 sequence: CASSSGTGEGYTF. CDR3 DNA sequence: TGTGCCAGCAGCTCAGGGACAGGAGAAGGCTACACCTTC.

The V gene is TRBV6-5, the J gene TRBJ1-1; weak D call: TRBD1 (5 bases). This CDR3 comprises 14 residues. Deletions cut 2 bases from V and 1 base from J, with 8 bases between. Germline values: CDR1 MNHEY, CDR2 SVGAGI. CDR3 nucleotide sequence: TGTGCCAGCAGTTACGGTAGGGGGAACACTGAAGCTTTCTTT. Translation: CASSYGRGNTEAFF.

This rearrangement joins TRBV7-9 to TRBJ2-7; D is possibly TRBD1 (6 bases). The CDR3 has 15 residues. Deletions cut 5 bases from V and 3 bases from J, with 17 bases between. Germline lookup yields CDR1 SEHNR and CDR2 FQNEAQ (reference sequence). CDR3 sequence: CASSLGQPSFYEQYF. CDR3 coding DNA: TGTGCCAGCAGCCTTGGACAGCCGAGCTTCTACGAGCAGTACTTC. The variable domain in full, completed from reference TRBV7-9 and TRBJ2-7, reads DTGVSQNPRHKITKRGQNVTFRCDPISEHNRLYWYRQTLGQGPEFLTYFQNEAQLEKSRLLSDRFSAERPKGSFSTLEIQRTEQGDSAMYLCASSLGQPSFYEQYFGPGTRLTVT.

This rearrangement joins TRBV10-2 to TRBJ2-7, with a weak D call TRBD2 (5 bases). The germline V gene encodes CDR1 WSHSY and CDR2 SAAADI. Trimming took off 6 bases at V and 2 bases at J, with 20 bases between the two ends. The CDR3 consists of 16 residues. As DNA, the CDR3 is TGCGCCAGCAGGGAGGACGGGCCGGGGAGCCCCTACGAGCAGTACTTC. Its protein is CASREDGPGSPYEQYF.

This clone was counted between two and nine times. The chain employs TRBV5-6 and TRBJ1-1; the D gene is possibly TRBD1 (6 bases). With 2 bases removed from V and 6 bases from J, the gap between germline ends came to 14 bases. CDR1 and CDR2 from the germline V gene are SGHDT and YYEEEE. CDR3 length: 14 amino acids. CDR3 sequence reads: CASSFDRLSAEAFF. The DNA of the CDR3 is TGTGCCAGCAGCTTTGACAGGCTGTCGGCTGAAGCTTTCTTT.

The V and J genes are TRBV29-1 and TRBJ1-1; 9 bases align to TRBD1. Per germline, CDR1 SQVTM and CDR2 ANQGSEA. J was trimmed by 0 bases and V by 5 bases; bases with no gene match: 7. The CDR3 has 15 amino acids. The CDR3: CSVTRTGELNTEAFF. The CDR3 DNA follows: TGCAGCGTTACCCGGACAGGGGAGTTGAACACTGAAGCTTTCTTT.

The rearrangement joins TRBV18 to TRBJ2-7, with a tentative D call TRBD2 (5 bases). Germline V gives CDR1 KGHSH, CDR2 LQKENI. The CDR3 is 13 amino acids. V was pared by 3 bases and J by 3 bases, with 9 bases between. DNA of the CDR3: TGTGCCAGCTCACCGGAGGACCGCTACGAGCAGTACTTC. As protein: CASSPEDRYEQYF.

The chain links TRBV7-6 to TRBJ2-2; TRBD1 agrees at 8 bases. Germline values: CDR1 SGHVS, CDR2 FNYEAQ. J gave up 3 bases and V 1 base, and 4 bases lay outside the gene matches. CDR3 length: 16 amino acids. The CDR3 DNA reads TGTGCCAGCAGCTTAGTTCAGGGGGCGGACACCGGGGAGCTGTTTTTT. Encoded protein: CASSLVQGADTGELFF.

The chain carries TRBV7-6 and TRBJ2-5; D unclear. Germline CDR1 reads SGHVS; CDR2 reads FNYEAQ. V was shortened by 5 bases and J by 1 base, with 8 bases between the two germline ends. The CDR3 is 13 amino acids. The CDR3 is CASSRRTQETQYF. CDR3 sequence (DNA): TGTGCCAGCAGCCGACGAACCCAAGAGACCCAGTACTTC.

This clone occurred once. The rearrangement joins TRBV28 to TRBJ1-1; no reliable D call. V shed 6 bases and J shed 4 bases, with 12 bases lying between them. The CDR3 spans 13 residues. Germline assignment: CDR1 MDHEN and CDR2 SYDVKM. For the CDR3, the DNA is TGTGCCAGCAGCCCTCACCAGCTCACTGAAGCTTTCTTT. This codes for CASSPHQLTEAFF.

This sequence joins TRBV6-4 and TRBJ2-1; D may be TRBD2 (7 bases). With 2 bases removed from V and 8 bases from J, the gap between germline ends came to 19 bases. This CDR3 contains 16 residues. The V gene's germline CDR1 is MRHNA and CDR2 SNTAGT. CDR3 in DNA: TGTGCCAGCAGTGACAGGGGGGGAGCGAAGGGGGATGAGCAGTTCTTC. It translates to CASSDRGGAKGDEQFF.

This chain uses TRBV28 with TRBJ2-1; a possible D gene is TRBD2 (6 bases). Germline assignment: CDR1 MDHEN and CDR2 SYDVKM. With 7 bases removed from V and 7 bases from J, the gap between germline ends came to 20 bases. The CDR3 contains 15 residues. The CDR3 nucleotides are TGTGCCAGCACCTCCGGAGGGGCAGGGTTGAATGAGCAGTTCTTC. It codes for CASTSGGAGLNEQFF.

The chain uses TRBV28 and TRBJ1-2; no clear D gene. The length of the CDR3 is 15 residues. The V gene's germline CDR1 is MDHEN and CDR2 SYDVKM. The ends were cut back, 6 bases at V and 4 bases at J, with 18 bases in the middle. CDR3: CASSVRGAGSYGYTF. CDR3 DNA: TGTGCCAGCAGCGTACGCGGCGCGGGGAGCTATGGCTACACCTTC.

This chain's CDR3 is CASSLNDYFWETQYF. The CDR3 DNA sequence: TGTGCCAGCAGTTTAAATGACTATTTCTGGGAGACCCAGTACTTC. V and J are TRBV11-2 and TRBJ2-5; D may be TRBD2 (5 bases). The V end was cut by 6 bases, the J end by 5 bases, with 19 bases between. This CDR3 contains 15 residues. Per the germline V gene, CDR1 is SGHAT and CDR2 is FQNNGV.

The rearrangement joins TRBV4-1 to TRBJ2-1; no definite D call. CDR1 and CDR2 (germline): MGHRA, YSYEKL. V was clipped by 0 bases and J by 3 bases, with 9 bases between them. CDR3 length: 15 residues. The DNA of the CDR3 is TGCGCCAGCAGCCAAGAGGGCAGAATCTACAATGAGCAGTTCTTC. Amino acid sequence: CASSQEGRIYNEQFF.

The CDR3, as DNA: TGCAGCGTTGAAGACTTCGTCAGGCTCAACTATGGCTACACCTTC. This encodes CSVEDFVRLNYGYTF. This chain uses TRBV29-1 with TRBJ1-2; unclear D gene. Germline CDR1 reads SQVTM; CDR2 reads ANQGSEA. The CDR3 contains 15 residues. V lost 0 bases and J lost 2, with 13 bases in between.

The CDR3 reads CASSQDEGTYGGYTF. The CDR3 nucleotides read TGCGCCAGCAGCCAAGATGAGGGTACCTATGGGGGCTACACCTTC. The V gene is TRBV4-1, the J gene TRBJ1-2; D uncertain. The CDR3 has 15 residues. The V end was cut by 0 bases, the J end by 8 bases, with 16 bases between. Looked up from germline, CDR1 is MGHRA and CDR2 is YSYEKL.